A single sample is the source of the 21 T cell receptor beta chains below, sequenced in a study of shared clonotypes between healthy human individuals. TCRdb keeps only in-frame clones here, not all; method: immunoSEQ multiplex PCR. The sample includes 450,000 to 500,000 clones, approximately 84% of them seen just once. Sample: PBMCs. These receptors were collected from a woman between 35 and 50 years old in good health. Some clones in this sample may be carry-over from other donors' samples.

The CDR3 coding sequence is TGCGCCAGCAGCTTGGCCACAGGGTCAGCTGAAGCTTTCTTT. It codes for CASSLATGSAEAFF. The rearrangement links TRBV5-1 to TRBJ1-1; perhaps TRBD1 as D (6 bases). CDR1 and CDR2 (germline): SGHRS, YFSETQ. CDR3 length equals 14 residues. V dropped 0 bases and J dropped 6 bases, with 12 bases sitting between them.

This clone was recorded a few times. A far more abundant clone sits one base away, making this likely a read error. J is TRBJ2-2 and V is TRBV2; TRBD1 agrees at 7 bases. V gave up 8 bases and J gave up 4 bases; unmatched junction bases: 13. The germline CDR1 and CDR2 sequences are SNHLY and FYNNEI. The CDR3 contains 16 residues. As DNA, the CDR3 is TGTGCCAGCTCCGGGACAGTGGTCGGTCTCACCGGGGAGCTGTTTTTT. It translates to CASSGTVVGLTGELFF. The whole variable domain, remainder taken from reference TRBV2 and TRBJ2-2, is EPEVTQTPSHQVTQMGQEVILRCVPISNHLYFYWYRQILGQKVEFLVSFYNNEISEKSEIFDDQFSVERPDGSNFTLKIRSTKLEDSAMYFCASSGTVVGLTGELFFGEGSRLTVL.

The chain uses TRBV18 and TRBJ2-7, with D perhaps given as TRBD1 or TRBD2 (5 bases each). This CDR3 is 16 amino acids long. Looked up from germline, CDR1 is KGHSH and CDR2 is LQKENI. Trimming cost V 3 bases and J 5 bases, with 20 bases left between them. The CDR3 spells CASSPSGNRLAHEQYF. Written as DNA, the CDR3 is TGTGCCAGCTCACCGTCAGGGAATCGGCTAGCCCACGAGCAGTACTTC.

The chain combines TRBV7-2 with TRBJ2-1; D may be TRBD1 or TRBD2 (5 bases each). Germline loops: CDR1 SGHTA, CDR2 FQGNSA. Trimming removed 1 base at V and 5 bases at J, with 12 bases between. The CDR3 is 15 residues long. This CDR3 is CASSLGGERHNEQFF. CDR3 nucleotides: TGTGCCAGCAGCTTAGGAGGGGAGAGGCACAATGAGCAGTTCTTC. Drawing the rest from reference TRBV7-2 and TRBJ2-1, the complete variable domain is GAGVSQSPSNKVTEKGKDVELRCDPISGHTALYWYRQSLGQGLEFLIYFQGNSAPDKSGLPSDRFSAERTGGSVSTLTIQRTQQEDSAVYLCASSLGGERHNEQFFGPGTRLTVL.

Worth noting for this clone: A far larger clone is just one base off, so this is likely a read error. The V call is TRBV30, the J call TRBJ1-3; D ambiguous. Germline V gene data show CDR1 as GTSNPN and CDR2 as SVGIG (reference sequence). The CDR3 extends over 15 amino acids. CDR3 sequence: CSWSVRGNSGNTIYF. Written as DNA, the CDR3 is TGTTCCTGGAGTGTACGTGGGAACTCTGGAAACACCATATATTTT.

The chain is built from TRBV7-2 and TRBJ2-7, with 13 bases fitting TRBD2. V dropped 5 bases and J dropped 7; count of bases not matched to a gene: 8. The CDR3 contains 15 residues. CDR1 and CDR2 (germline): SGHTA, FQGNSA. The CDR3 here is CASSHRLAGGGEQYF. In nucleotides, the CDR3 is TGTGCCAGCAGCCACCGACTAGCGGGAGGTGGTGAGCAGTACTTC.

In its sample, this clone was seen once. This likely reflects a read error, since a far larger clone is one base away. The same CDR3 also results from other DNA sequences found in this sample. The CDR3 reads CASSSHDRGQPQHF. CDR3 sequence (DNA): TGTGCCAGCAGCTCTCACGACAGGGGACAGCCCCAGCATTTT. The chain couples TRBV27 to TRBJ1-5; 8 bases agree with TRBD1. The ends lost 6 bases at V and 7 bases at J; junction bases unmatched: 8. CDR1 is MNHEY and CDR2 is SMNVEV in the germline V gene (reference sequence). The length of the CDR3 is 14 residues.

The table lists this clone with many counts. The CDR3 DNA reads as TGTGCCAGCAGCAAACAGGGAAAAGAGACCCAGTACTTC. It codes for CASSKQGKETQYF. This chain connects TRBV7-7 to TRBJ2-5; tentative D call: TRBD1 (6 bases). The CDR3 sequence is 13 residues long. Germline V lookup: CDR1 SSHAT, CDR2 FNYEAQ (reference sequence). V was pared by 5 bases and J by 3 bases, with 10 bases between.

This clone turned up a few times. Compared with germline, one end of the junction differs, possibly owing to a read error. The chain carries TRBV5-3 and TRBJ2-7, with a tentative D call TRBD1 (5 bases). TRBV5-3 is recorded as an ORF, its role being uncertain. The CDR3 is made up of 14 amino acids. The CDR3 is CASSLGQWKGEQYF. DNA of the CDR3: TGTGCCAGCAGCTTGGGGCAATGGAAGGGCGAGCAGTACTTC.

The chain joins TRBV19 to TRBJ2-3; 7 positions match TRBD1. Germline CDR1 is LNHDA and CDR2 is SQIVND (reference sequence). V lost 1 base and J lost 0; bases outside the gene matches: 4. CDR3 length: 16 residues. As DNA, the CDR3 is TGTGCCAGTAGTATAGTTAGGGGGCCAAGCACAGATACGCAGTATTTT. Its translation is CASSIVRGPSTDTQYF.

Concerning this clone: Possible read error: a much larger clone is one base away. This CDR3 is also generated by other DNA sequences in the sample. The chain couples TRBV6-4 to TRBJ2-3, with 9 bases matching TRBD2. The J segment lost 4 bases and the V segment lost 3 bases, leaving 5 bases of the junction unmatched. CDR1 is MRHNA, CDR2 SNTAGT, per germline. CDR3 length equals 15 residues. CDR3 bases: TGTGCCAGCAGTGATGGTAGCGGGAGCTCAGATACGCAGTATTTT. Its protein is CASSDGSGSSDTQYF.

The chain recombines TRBV4-2 with TRBJ1-3, with a weak D call TRBD1 (5 bases). Germline lookup yields CDR1 LGHNA and CDR2 YNFKEQ. Trimming cost V 1 base and J 2 bases, with 12 bases left between them. This CDR3 is 16 amino acids long. CDR3 coding DNA: TGTGCCAGCAGCCAAGGGGCCCAGGGTGCTGGAAACACCATATATTTT. Its protein is CASSQGAQGAGNTIYF.

The V gene is TRBV7-2, the J gene TRBJ2-5; possibly TRBD2 for D (6 bases). Germline assignment: CDR1 SGHTA and CDR2 FQGNSA. The CDR3 covers 11 residues. V was pared by 7 bases and J by 5 bases, with 8 bases between. The CDR3 protein is CASTDYETQYF. CDR3 coding DNA: TGTGCCAGCACGGACTACGAGACCCAGTACTTC.

This chain links TRBV2 with TRBJ2-7, with 7 positions matching TRBD1. The CDR3 is made up of 13 amino acids. The V and J ends lost 4 bases and 6 bases, in that order; junction bases with no gene match: 6. Germline V gives CDR1 SNHLY, CDR2 FYNNEI. The CDR3 region is CASSVRGPIEQYF. CDR3 bases: TGTGCCAGCAGTGTAAGGGGGCCGATCGAGCAGTACTTC.

The V gene is TRBV9, the J gene TRBJ2-7, with 9 bases fitting TRBD2. V dropped 0 bases and J dropped 6; count of bases not matched to a gene: 7. Germline lookup yields CDR1 SGDLS and CDR2 YYNGEE. This CDR3 is 15 amino acids long. CDR3 DNA sequence: TGTGCCAGCAGCGTAGAGTGGCGGGAGGGCGGCGAGCAGTACTTC. It translates to CASSVEWREGGEQYF.

Notes on this clone: Other DNA sequences within the sample encode an identical CDR3. V gene TRBV7-6 combines with J gene TRBJ2-5; possible D gene TRBD1, 6 bases. This CDR3 comprises 13 residues. V was trimmed by 1 base and J by 4 bases, leaving 7 bases between them. Germline CDR1 SGHVS, CDR2 FNYEAQ. CDR3 in DNA: TGTGCCAGCAGCTTAGGGGGGCGAGAGACCCAGTACTTC. This sequence encodes CASSLGGRETQYF. Drawing the rest from reference TRBV7-6 and TRBJ2-5, the complete variable domain is GAGVSQSPRYKVTKRGQDVALRCDPISGHVSLYWYRQALGQGPEFLTYFNYEAQQDKSGLPNDRFSAERPEGSISTLTIQRTEQRDSAMYRCASSLGGRETQYFGPGTRLLVL.

V gene TRBV18 combines with J gene TRBJ1-1; tentative D call: TRBD1 (6 bases). V lost 3 bases to trimming and J lost 6 bases, with 11 bases between them. The germline V gene encodes CDR1 KGHSH and CDR2 LQKENI. CDR3 length: 13 amino acids. Here the CDR3 reads CASSPTTGSEAFF. The CDR3 DNA sequence: TGTGCCAGCTCACCCACGACAGGCTCTGAAGCTTTCTTT.

This clone was recorded once. The chain has TRBV28 and TRBJ1-2; weak D call: TRBD1 (6 bases). Germline CDR1 MDHEN, CDR2 SYDVKM. V shed 5 bases and J shed 1 base, with 11 bases lying between them. The CDR3 has 14 residues. CDR3 in amino acids: CASSPRQDNYGYTF. The CDR3 DNA reads as TGTGCCAGCAGTCCCCGACAGGATAACTATGGCTACACCTTC.

The chain combines TRBV10-3 with TRBJ2-2; D not certain. The germline V gene encodes CDR1 ENHRY and CDR2 SYGVKD. The CDR3 spans 12 residues. The V end was cut by 5 bases, the J end by 5 bases, with 6 bases between. The CDR3 nucleotides are TGTGCCATCAGTTTATCTACCGGGGAGCTGTTTTTT. It yields the protein CAISLSTGELFF.

As for this clone: It differs at one base from a far larger clone, so likely a read error. The sample holds other DNA sequences that translate to the same CDR3. The V call is TRBV7-2, the J call TRBJ1-5; the match to TRBD1 covers 8 bases. The CDR3 loop spans 17 amino acids. Germline V gene data show CDR1 as SGHTA and CDR2 as FQGNSA. For the CDR3, the DNA is TGTGCCAGTAGCTTAGTAGCAGGGGGCAGTAGCAATCAGCCCCAGCATTTT. Its translation: CASSLVAGGSSNQPQHF.

The chain carries TRBV9 and TRBJ1-4, with 7 bases fitting TRBD1. CDR3 length equals 16 residues. Trimming took 4 bases from V and 1 from J; bases not matched to a gene: 7. Per germline, CDR1 SGDLS and CDR2 YYNGEE. CDR3 sequence: CASSHLYRGTNEKLFF. The CDR3 DNA follows: TGTGCCAGCAGCCACCTTTACAGGGGAACTAATGAAAAACTGTTTTTT.